This entry lists 4 T cell receptor beta chains sequenced from one sample in a study of multiple sclerosis patients with progressive multifocal leukoencephalopathy. Assay: immunoSEQ multiplex PCR; the TCRdb copy retains only in-frame clones and omits some. The sample lists tens of thousands of clones; more than 75% were seen once. Time point described: before natalizumab initiation. Input material: PBMCs. These receptor sequences come from a human donor with multiple sclerosis.

This clone was picked up one time. The chain combines TRBV6-5 with TRBJ1-5; D is ambiguous. CDR1 and CDR2 from the germline V gene are MNHEY and SVGAGI. V gave up 0 bases and J gave up 5 bases, with 5 bases separating them. CDR3 length: 13 residues. As DNA, the CDR3 is TGTGCCAGCAGTTACTCGTACGATCAGCCCCAGCATTTT. This sequence encodes CASSYSYDQPQHF.

The chain combines TRBV7-2 with TRBJ1-1; tentative D call: TRBD1 (5 bases). CDR3 length: 15 amino acids. With 1 base removed from V and 4 bases from J, the gap between germline ends came to 13 bases. CDR1 and CDR2 (germline): SGHTA, FQGNSA. The CDR3 here is CASSLGVQGGTEAFF. In DNA form, the CDR3 reads TGTGCCAGCAGCTTAGGGGTGCAGGGAGGCACTGAAGCTTTCTTT.

DNA for the CDR3: TGTGCCAGCAGTTATTTAGGGTTCGATTCACCCCTCCACTTT. It is translated as CASSYLGFDSPLHF. This chain uses TRBV6-5 with TRBJ1-6, with no clear D. Per germline, CDR1 MNHEY and CDR2 SVGAGI. There are 14 residues in the CDR3. V was clipped by 3 bases and J by 8 bases, with 11 bases between them.

The chain couples TRBV19 to TRBJ1-1; 7 bases are shared with TRBD1. The CDR3 is 14 residues long. Germline V CDR1 and CDR2: LNHDA, SQIVND (reference sequence). Unmatched junction bases numbered 6, after V lost 7 bases and J lost 1 base. The CDR3 is CASTEGGANTEAFF. In DNA, the CDR3 is TGTGCCAGTACTGAAGGGGGCGCGAACACTGAAGCTTTCTTT.